Below are 14 T cell receptor beta chains sequenced from a single sample in a study of regulatory T cells in long-lasting Graves disease. Relying on iRepertoire HTBI primers and Arm-PCR of CDR3 regions, the team built TCR beta libraries. TCRdb re-called the multiplex PCR reads with MiXCR, one entry per CDR3 protein. The sample has 550,000 or so distinct CDR3 sequences; more than 10% are singletons. Time point meaning: newly diagnosed GD, antithyroid drugs for less than 3 months. Making the TCR library involved RNA that had been extracted from PBMCs. These sequences were also reported in another study, on T cells in Graves' hyperthyroidism and ophthalmopathy.

Sequenced here: peripheral blood mononuclear cells (PBMCs), sampled at new diagnosis, from a patient treated with antithyroid drugs. The origin of the receptors is a woman aged 25-40 years with Graves disease.

Many counts were recorded for this clonotype. The chain has TRBV28 and TRBJ2-1; 10 bases match TRBD1. The CDR3 has 17 amino acids. Trimming at V came to 0 bases and at J to 8 bases, leaving 10 bases not matched to a gene. The germline V gene encodes CDR1 MDHEN and CDR2 SYDVKM. Here the CDR3 reads CASSLWTGTGAHDEQFF. The CDR3 DNA reads TGTGCCAGCAGTTTATGGACCGGGACAGGGGCGCACGATGAGCAGTTCTTC.

This clonotype has a handful of counts. The V gene is TRBV5-1, the J gene TRBJ2-5; no reliable D call. CDR1 and CDR2 from the germline V gene are SGHRS and YFSETQ. The CDR3 contains 14 residues. Trimming took off 7 bases at V and 1 base at J, with 14 bases between the two ends. The CDR3 is CASRLELVQETQYF. For the CDR3, the DNA is TGCGCCAGCCGACTTGAGCTGGTCCAAGAGACCCAGTACTTC. Based on the CDR3 plus reference TRBV5-1 and TRBJ2-5, the full variable domain is KAGVTQTPRYLIKTRGQQVTLSCSPISGHRSVSWYQQTPGQGLQFLFEYFSETQRNKGNFPGRFSGRQFSNSRSEMNVSTLELGDSALYLCASRLELVQETQYFGPGTRLLVL.

This clonotype was observed a few times. The chain links TRBV20-1 to TRBJ1-5; D not resolved. Germline CDR1 reads DFQATT; CDR2 reads SNEGSKA (reference sequence). The V end was cut by 0 bases, the J end by 16 bases, with 16 bases between. This CDR3 has 12 amino acids. CDR3 loop: CSARDPRGSQHF. Here the CDR3 DNA reads TGCAGTGCTAGAGATCCGAGAGGCAGCCAACATTTT.

This clonotype has ten or more counts. The chain recombines TRBV12-3 or TRBV12-4 with TRBJ2-5; D may be TRBD1 or TRBD2 (5 bases each). V lost 5 bases, J lost 7 bases, and 20 bases lay in between. The CDR3 is made up of 15 amino acids. The CDR3, as DNA: TGTGCCAGCAGTCCCGGGACCAGAGGTCTAGGGACCCAGTACTTC. Its protein is CASSPGTRGLGTQYF.

This clonotype was seen repeatedly, ten times or more. V and J are TRBV20-1 and TRBJ2-7; a weak D match, TRBD2 (6 bases). Germline V lookup: CDR1 DFQATT, CDR2 SNEGSKA (reference sequence). The CDR3 extends over 12 amino acids. The ends were cut back, 5 bases at V and 1 base at J, with 9 bases in the middle. CDR3 region: CSAEAGSYEQYF. The CDR3 nucleotides read TGCAGTGCTGAGGCGGGGTCCTACGAGCAGTACTTC.

This clonotype showed up many times. This chain links TRBV11-2 with TRBJ2-1; no firm D call. The CDR3 covers 12 residues. CDR1 SGHAT and CDR2 FQNNGV come from the germline V gene. Trimming cost V 5 bases and J 7 bases, with 9 bases left between them. The CDR3 sequence: CASSRRLNEQFF. The DNA of the CDR3 is TGTGCCAGCAGCCGTCGGCTGAATGAGCAGTTCTTC.

V usage is TRBV4-3 and J usage is TRBJ2-3; D might be TRBD2 (6 bases). Germline CDR1 LGHNA, CDR2 YSLEER. The CDR3 covers 15 residues. The germline V and J ends were trimmed by 0 bases and 6 bases, with 13 bases remaining between them. The CDR3 DNA reads as TGCGCCAGCAGCCAAGAGCGGGAAGCGAGCGATACGCAGTATTTT. Translation: CASSQEREASDTQYF.

Remarks on this clonotype: Germline is not matched at one junction end, which may reflect a read error. The J gene is TRBJ2-7, the V gene TRBV4-1; D may be TRBD1 (5 bases). Germline CDR1 MGHRA, CDR2 YSYEKL. The CDR3 runs 11 residues. CDR3 DNA sequence: TGCGCCAGCAGCTGGTCGGACATGGTAGGCTTC. Translated: CASSWSDMVGF.

The chain links TRBV25-1 to TRBJ2-1, with 9 bases lining up with TRBD2. J was trimmed by 9 bases and V by 1 base; bases with no gene match: 10. This CDR3 contains 16 residues. CDR1 is MGHDK and CDR2 is SYGVNS in the germline V gene. CDR3 residues: CASSELGGRAFGEQFF. CDR3 in DNA: TGTGCCAGCAGTGAATTGGGCGGGAGGGCCTTTGGTGAGCAGTTCTTC.

This clonotype was detected ten times or more. The chain uses TRBV11-2 and TRBJ2-2; the D gene could be TRBD1 or TRBD2 (5 bases each). The ends were cut back, 3 bases at V and 2 bases at J, with 16 bases in the middle. The germline V gene encodes CDR1 SGHAT and CDR2 FQNNGV. The CDR3 length is 17 residues. Written as DNA, the CDR3 is TGTGCCAGCAGCTTGTCTTACGGGGCCCTAAACACCGGGGAGCTGTTTTTT. Translating gives CASSLSYGALNTGELFF.

This clonotype was seen many times. The chain employs TRBV7-8 and TRBJ2-7; D unresolved. The CDR3 has 14 residues. V gave up 5 bases and J gave up 3 bases, with 14 bases separating them. Germline CDR1 and CDR2: SGHVS and FQNEAQ. The CDR3 reads CASSLHPLYYEQYF. In DNA, the CDR3 is TGTGCCAGCAGCCTCCACCCCCTTTACTACGAGCAGTACTTC. Combining the CDR3 with reference TRBV7-8 and TRBJ2-7 gives the whole variable domain GAGVSQSPRYKVAKRGQDVALRCDPISGHVSLFWYQQALGQGPEFLTYFQNEAQLDKSGLPSDRFFAERPEGSVSTLKIQRTQQEDSAVYLCASSLHPLYYEQYFGPGTRLTVT.

For this clonotype: The junction does not match germline at one end; this may be a read error. V and J are TRBV18 and TRBJ2-1; D is unclear. The CDR3 length is 15 residues. Germline V CDR1 and CDR2: KGHSH, LQKENI. The CDR3 protein is CSSSPRSASYNEQFF. The CDR3 nucleotides are TGTTCCAGCTCACCGCGCAGTGCTTCCTACAATGAGCAGTTCTTC.

The chain links TRBV20-1 to TRBJ2-1, with 14 bases lining up with TRBD2. The J segment lost 2 bases and the V segment lost 5 bases, leaving 5 bases of the junction unmatched. CDR1 is DFQATT and CDR2 is SNEGSKA in the germline V gene (reference sequence). The CDR3 loop spans 16 amino acids. CDR3 DNA: TGCAGTGCTCCGGGACTAGCGGGAGAGGCCTACAATGAGCAGTTCTTC. Its protein product is CSAPGLAGEAYNEQFF.

This clonotype was seen ten or more times. The chain recombines TRBV28 with TRBJ1-5; possibly TRBD1 for D (6 bases). This CDR3 contains 14 residues. Deletions cut 1 base from V and 8 bases from J, with 12 bases between. Germline-derived CDR1 and CDR2 are MDHEN and SYDVKM. CDR3 residues: CASSLSQGRKPQHF. CDR3 DNA sequence: TGTGCCAGCAGTTTATCGCAGGGGAGGAAGCCCCAGCATTTT.